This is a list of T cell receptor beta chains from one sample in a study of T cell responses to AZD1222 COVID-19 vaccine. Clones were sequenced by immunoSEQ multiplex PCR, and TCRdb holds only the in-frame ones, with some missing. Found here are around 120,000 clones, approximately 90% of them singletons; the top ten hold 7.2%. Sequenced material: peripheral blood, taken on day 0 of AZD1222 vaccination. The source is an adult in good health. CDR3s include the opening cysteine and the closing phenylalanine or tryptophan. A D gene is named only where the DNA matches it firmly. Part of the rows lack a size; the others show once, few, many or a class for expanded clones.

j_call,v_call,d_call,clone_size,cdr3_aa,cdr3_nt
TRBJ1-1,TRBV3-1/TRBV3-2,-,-,CASSPGQNTEAFF,TGTGCCAGCAGTCCGGGACAGAACACTGAAGCTTTCTTT
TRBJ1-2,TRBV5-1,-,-,CASSSDRVLDGYTF,TGCGCCAGCAGCTCCGACAGAGTCCTGGATGGCTACACCTTC
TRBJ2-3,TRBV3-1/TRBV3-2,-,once,CASSQEVFTDTQYF,TGTGCCAGCAGCCAAGAGGTTTTCACAGATACGCAGTATTTT
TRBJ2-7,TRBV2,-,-,CASSVAGYHEQYF,TGTGCCAGCAGCGTGGCAGGTTACCACGAGCAGTACTTC
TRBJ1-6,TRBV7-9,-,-,CASSLGRGIYSPLHF,TGTGCCAGCAGCTTGGGCAGGGGAATTTATTCACCCCTCCACTTT
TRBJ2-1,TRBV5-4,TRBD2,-,CASSLESGGAYNEQFF,TGTGCCAGCAGCTTGGAATCGGGAGGCGCCTACAATGAGCAGTTCTTC
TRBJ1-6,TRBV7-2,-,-,CASSFWGWESSYNSPLHF,TGTGCCAGCAGCTTCTGGGGATGGGAGAGCTCCTATAATTCACCCCTCCACTTT
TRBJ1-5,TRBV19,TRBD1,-,CASSGTGDNQPQHF,TGTGCCAGTAGTGGGACAGGAGACAATCAGCCCCAGCATTTT
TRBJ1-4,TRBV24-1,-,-,CATSQDNEKLFF,TGTGCCACCAGTCAAGATAATGAAAAACTGTTTTTT
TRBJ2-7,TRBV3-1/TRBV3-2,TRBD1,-,CASSSLQGVGEQYF,TGTGCCAGCAGCTCCCTACAGGGGGTGGGAGAGCAGTACTTC
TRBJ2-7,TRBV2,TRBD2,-,CASSLAGEPGGQYF,TGTGCCAGCAGTTTGGCGGGAGAACCTGGGGGGCAGTACTTC
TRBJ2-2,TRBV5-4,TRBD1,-,CASSPRTGGHGELFF,TGTGCCAGCAGCCCAAGGACAGGGGGTCACGGGGAGCTGTTTTTT
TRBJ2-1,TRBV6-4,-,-,CASSVEGWGNEQFF,TGTGCCAGCAGTGTAGAGGGATGGGGTAATGAGCAGTTCTTC
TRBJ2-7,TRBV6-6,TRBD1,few,CASSYGTASSYEQYF,TGTGCCAGCAGTTACGGGACAGCAAGCTCCTACGAGCAGTACTTC
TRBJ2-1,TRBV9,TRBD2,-,CASSAVGLAGGPDNEQFF,TGTGCCAGCAGCGCCGTGGGGCTAGCGGGAGGGCCCGACAATGAGCAGTTCTTC
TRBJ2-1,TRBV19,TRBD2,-,CASSRNSAGTEQFF,TGTGCCAGTAGTCGAAACTCAGCGGGGACTGAGCAGTTCTTC
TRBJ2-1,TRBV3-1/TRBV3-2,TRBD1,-,CASSQWQGAVEQFF,TGTGCCAGCAGCCAGTGGCAGGGGGCGGTTGAGCAGTTCTTC
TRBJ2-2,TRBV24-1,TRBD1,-,CATRGGANTGELFF,TGTGCCACCAGAGGGGGCGCGAACACCGGGGAGCTGTTTTTT
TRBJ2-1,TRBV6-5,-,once,CASSYTGYGDNEQFF,TGTGCCAGCAGTTATACCGGGTACGGGGACAATGAGCAGTTCTTC
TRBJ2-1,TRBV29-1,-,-,CSVDDYDEQFF,TGCAGCGTTGATGACTACGATGAGCAGTTCTTC
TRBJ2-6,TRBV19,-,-,CASSINRAGANVLTF,TGTGCCAGTAGTATTAACAGGGCTGGGGCCAACGTCCTGACTTTC
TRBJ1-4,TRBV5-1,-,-,CASSRDPAANEKLFF,TGCGCCAGCAGCAGGGACCCTGCGGCTAATGAAAAACTGTTTTTT
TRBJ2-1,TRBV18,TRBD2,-,CASSIRTSGRDHEQFF,TGTGCCAGCTCAATCAGGACTAGCGGGAGGGATCATGAGCAGTTCTTC
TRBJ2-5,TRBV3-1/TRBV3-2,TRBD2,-,CASSPRRTSGFQETQYF,TGTGCCAGCAGCCCTCGCAGGACTAGCGGTTTCCAAGAGACCCAGTACTTC
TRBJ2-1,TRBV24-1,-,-,CATSDLSLGGNNEQFF,TGTGCCACCAGTGATTTGTCATTAGGGGGGAACAATGAGCAGTTCTTC
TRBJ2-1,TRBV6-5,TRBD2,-,CASRGLGRNEQFF,TGTGCCAGCAGAGGACTAGGGCGGAATGAGCAGTTCTTC
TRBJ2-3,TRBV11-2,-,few,CASSWSATQYF,TGTGCCAGCAGCTGGAGCGCTACGCAGTATTTT
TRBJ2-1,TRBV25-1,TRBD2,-,CASSEWASGRANEQFF,TGTGCCAGCAGTGAATGGGCTAGCGGGAGGGCCAATGAGCAGTTCTTC
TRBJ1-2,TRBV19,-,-,CASSIAQNSRYGYTF,TGTGCCAGTAGTATAGCACAGAATAGTCGCTATGGCTACACCTTC
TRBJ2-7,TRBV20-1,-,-,CSASRPFRIAGEQYF,TGCAGTGCGAGTAGGCCCTTTCGGATAGCAGGCGAGCAGTACTTC
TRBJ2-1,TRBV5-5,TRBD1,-,CASSFGTGANEQFF,TGTGCCAGCAGCTTTGGGACAGGGGCCAATGAGCAGTTCTTC
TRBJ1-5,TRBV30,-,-,CAWSVGEGQPQHF,TGTGCCTGGAGTGTGGGGGAGGGACAGCCCCAGCATTTT
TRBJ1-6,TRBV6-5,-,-,CASRETGSPLHF,TGTGCCAGCAGAGAGACCGGGTCACCCCTCCACTTT
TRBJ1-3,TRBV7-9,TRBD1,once,CASSQDRLRDGNTIYF,TGTGCCAGCAGCCAGGACAGGCTCAGGGATGGAAACACCATATATTTT
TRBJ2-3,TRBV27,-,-,CASSRRTVHSSTDTQYF,TGTGCCAGCAGTAGAAGGACAGTCCATTCTAGCACAGATACGCAGTATTTT
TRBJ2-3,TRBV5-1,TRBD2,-,CASREALSITDTQYF,TGCGCCAGCCGGGAGGCACTTAGTATCACAGATACGCAGTATTTT
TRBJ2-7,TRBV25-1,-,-,CASSGAGPHYEQYF,TGTGCCAGCAGTGGAGCAGGACCGCACTACGAGCAGTACTTC
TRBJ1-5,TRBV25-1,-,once,CASNEGNQPQHF,TGTGCCAGCAACGAGGGTAATCAGCCCCAGCATTTT
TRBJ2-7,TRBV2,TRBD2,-,CASSPPLAGGYEQYF,TGTGCCAGCAGTCCGCCCCTAGCGGGAGGCTACGAGCAGTACTTC
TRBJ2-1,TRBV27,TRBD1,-,CASRRLAGDRGSYNEQFF,TGTGCCAGCAGACGACTCGCGGGGGACAGGGGCTCCTACAATGAGCAGTTCTTC
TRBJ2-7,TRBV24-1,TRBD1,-,CASEQNSRDRNYEQYF,TGTGCCTCCGAACAAAACTCCCGGGACAGGAACTACGAGCAGTACTTC
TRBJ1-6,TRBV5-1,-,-,CASSSGTVNSPLHF,TGCGCCAGCAGCTCCGGGACGGTTAATTCACCCCTCCACTTT
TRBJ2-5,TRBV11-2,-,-,CASGPVVETQYF,TGTGCCAGCGGCCCGGTTGTAGAGACCCAGTACTTC
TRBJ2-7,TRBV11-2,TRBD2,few,CASSLGLAATYEQYF,TGTGCCAGCAGCTTAGGGCTAGCGGCCACCTACGAGCAGTACTTC
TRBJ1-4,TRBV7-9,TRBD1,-,CASSRPTGTADGKLFF,TGTGCCAGCAGCCGACCGACCGGGACAGCCGATGGAAAACTGTTTTTT
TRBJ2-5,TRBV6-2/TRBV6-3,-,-,CASSPQVEETQYF,TGTGCCAGCAGTCCACAAGTGGAAGAGACCCAGTACTTC
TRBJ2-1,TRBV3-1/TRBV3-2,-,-,CASSQGKISYNEQFF,TGTGCCAGCAGCCAAGGGAAGATCTCCTACAATGAGCAGTTCTTC
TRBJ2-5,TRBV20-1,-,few,CSLWRRETQYF,TGCAGCCTTTGGCGGCGGGAGACCCAGTACTTC
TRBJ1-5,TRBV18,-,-,CASSDSYNQPQHF,TGTGCCAGCTCCGACAGTTACAATCAGCCCCAGCATTTT